Sequencing of this TCR beta chain was carried out in a study of PD-1 blockade in classical Hodgkin lymphoma. Only in-frame clones appear in the TCRdb table, and some are missing; sequencing was by immunoSEQ multiplex PCR. In the table there are approximately 100,000 clones, 85% to 90% of which are singletons. Each patient's relapse followed autologous stem cell transplantation, and brentuximab vedotin exposure varied. V was trimmed by 4 bases and J by 0 bases, leaving 16 bases between them. The CDR3 contains 16 residues. The germline gives CDR1 WNHNN, CDR2 SYGVQD (reference sequence). This TCR derives from a human donor with classical Hodgkin lymphoma. Here the sequenced sample was peripheral blood mononuclear cells (PBMCs), taken before the second cycle of nivolumab. V usage is TRBV10-1 and J usage is TRBJ2-7; D might be TRBD1 or TRBD2, each matching 5 bases. The CDR3: CASSALRDLRSYEQYF. The CDR3 bases are TGCGCCAGCAGTGCCCTCCGGGACCTACGCTCCTACGAGCAGTACTTC.